This is a list of T cell receptor beta chains from one sample in a study of breast tumors, draining lymph nodes, adjacent tissues. TCRdb analysed the multiplex PCR reads with MiXCR anew, one entry per CDR3 protein. The repertoire holds about 200,000 distinct CDR3 sequences, with 25% to 40% as singletons. The sequenced material came from axillary lymph node tissue. These receptors came from a female donor with breast cancer. Some clones in this sample may be carry-over from other donors' samples. Both conserved end residues are part of each CDR3. The order of the fields is J gene, clone size, V gene, D gene, CDR3 DNA, CDR3 protein. A D gene is named only where the DNA matches it firmly. For some rows the clone size is stated as once, few or many, or as a class when expanded; others skip it.

>TRBJ2-5|.|TRBV2|TRBD1
TGTGCCAGCACTTCGGACAGGGGGCGTGAGACCCAGTACTTC
CASTSDRGRETQYF
>TRBJ1-2|many|TRBV18|.
TGTGCCAGCTCACCCCGAGAAGCTAACTATGGCTACACCTTC
CASSPREANYGYTF
>TRBJ1-2|many|TRBV30|.
TGTGCCTGGAACCGTGGGGGGCCGAGATATGGCTACACCTTC
CAWNRGGPRYGYTF
>TRBJ2-2|.|TRBV11-1|.
TGTGCCAGCCAGCGGGACAGTCGGAACACCGGGGAGCTGTTTTTT
CASQRDSRNTGELFF
>TRBJ2-1|many|TRBV7-9|TRBD2
TGTGCCAGCAGCTCACGAGAGGGCGGGGGGGCTTACAATGAGCAGTTCTTC
CASSSREGGGAYNEQFF
>TRBJ1-1|.|TRBV6-1|.
TGTGCCAGCAGTGAAGCTTTTAGGAGCGCTGAAGCTTTCTTT
CASSEAFRSAEAFF
>TRBJ2-2|.|TRBV6-2/TRBV6-3|.
TGTGCCAGCAGTTACTCGAGAACCCAGGGCTACGTTACCGGGGAGCTGTTTTTT
CASSYSRTQGYVTGELFF
>TRBJ2-2|.|TRBV24-1|.
TGTGCCACCAGTGATTTGGCGGACTCTAGGACTTTTATGGTGGGCTACCAGGGGGAGCTGTTTTTT
CATSDLADSRTFMVGYQGELFF
>TRBJ1-2|many|TRBV5-5|.
TGTGCCAGCAATCCTACAGGGTTGTCTAACTATGGCTACACCTTC
CASNPTGLSNYGYTF
>TRBJ2-5|.|TRBV20-1|TRBD2
TGCAGTGCTACGAGGGGGGGACTAGCGGGAGATGAGACCCAGTACTTC
CSATRGGLAGDETQYF
>TRBJ2-7|many|TRBV30|TRBD2
TGTGCCTGGACCCTGGGACTAGCGGGAGGCGAGCAGTACTTC
CAWTLGLAGGEQYF
>TRBJ1-4|many|TRBV30|.
TGTGCCTGGAGTGTAATGCCAACTAATGAAAAACTGTTTTTT
CAWSVMPTNEKLFF
>TRBJ2-6|many|TRBV7-9|TRBD1
TGTGCCAGCAGCCCCAGGGGGTCTGGGGCCAACGTCCTGACTTTC
CASSPRGSGANVLTF
>TRBJ2-1|few|TRBV30|TRBD2
TGTGCCTGGAGCTCCGGGACTAGCGGGAGGGCCCGAAATGAGCAGTTCTTC
CAWSSGTSGRARNEQFF
>TRBJ2-7|.|TRBV6-5|.
TGTGCCAGCTCTCAGGGGGGGCCCAACGAGCAGTACTTC
CASSQGGPNEQYF
>TRBJ1-3|many|TRBV7-8|.
TGTGCCAGCAGCTTAGATAGAGGAAACACCATATATTTT
CASSLDRGNTIYF
>TRBJ1-6|.|TRBV25-1|.
TGTGCCAGCAGTGCCGGGACGGGACACTATAATTCACCCCTCCACTTT
CASSAGTGHYNSPLHF
>TRBJ1-2|many|TRBV30|.
TGTGCCTGGAGCCGAGTCCTCTATGGCTACACCTTC
CAWSRVLYGYTF
>TRBJ2-1|.|TRBV24-1|TRBD1
TGTGCCACCAGTGAACCGGGGACAGGACCTCAGAATGAGCAGTTCTTC
CATSEPGTGPQNEQFF
>TRBJ2-5|many|TRBV14|.
TGTGCCAGCAGCCGTGTGGGGGCGGGTGAGACCCAGTCCTTC
CASSRVGAGETQSF
>TRBJ1-2|many|TRBV5-4|TRBD1
TGTGCCAGCAGCTCGGGGGGGGACAGGGGACCCTATGGCTACACCTTC
CASSSGGDRGPYGYTF
>TRBJ1-4|many|TRBV20-1|TRBD1
TGCAGTGCTAGCAGGGACAGGGTCAATTATGAAAAACTGTTTTTT
CSASRDRVNYEKLFF
>TRBJ2-5|many|TRBV13|.
TGTGCCAGCAGCTCAACGAGAGGGGAAGAGACCCAGTACTTC
CASSSTRGEETQYF
>TRBJ2-1|.|TRBV5-1|TRBD2
TGCGCCAGCAGCTTGACTAGCGGGGGGCCGTACTACAATGAGCAGTTCTTC
CASSLTSGGPYYNEQFF
>TRBJ1-5|many|TRBV2|.
TGTGCCAGCAGTGAAGCTAGGGCAGGTCAGCCCCAGCATTTT
CASSEARAGQPQHF
>TRBJ2-3|once|TRBV9|TRBD2
TGCGCCAGCGGTCGGACTAGCGGAGAAGGGGATACGCAGTATTTT
CASGRTSGEGDTQYF
>TRBJ2-7|.|TRBV3-1|TRBD1
TGTGCCAGCAGCTCTACAGGGGGGAGGTACGAGCAGTACTTC
CASSSTGGRYEQYF
>TRBJ2-3|many|TRBV24-1|TRBD1
TGTGCCACCAGTGATTTTCAGGGGGTGAACACAGATACGCAGTATTTT
CATSDFQGVNTDTQYF
>TRBJ1-2|once|TRBV5-1|.
TGCGCCAGCAGCCCAGGGACCGGGGGCTACACCTTC
CASSPGTGGYTF
>TRBJ1-4|.|TRBV29-1|.
TGCAGCCTCGGACCGACAAATGAAAAACTGTTTTTT
CSLGPTNEKLFF
>TRBJ1-5|many|TRBV15|.
TGTGCCACCAGCAGAAAGGGCTGGGAACAGCCCCAGCATTTT
CATSRKGWEQPQHF
>TRBJ2-3|.|TRBV28|.
TGTGCCAGCAGGACGATTGGAGGGCTAGCCGGGGGATCAGATACGCAGTATTTT
CASRTIGGLAGGSDTQYF
>TRBJ1-3|.|TRBV28|.
TGTGCCAGCAGTTTCGGGGGGAGCTCTGGAAACACCATATATTTT
CASSFGGSSGNTIYF
>TRBJ2-4|many|TRBV20-1|.
TGCAGTGCTAGAGATGGGGGGCACATTCAGTACTTC
CSARDGGHIQYF
>TRBJ1-1|few|TRBV30|TRBD1
TGTGCCTGGAGTGTGGCCTACAGGGGTGGGCTAGAAGCTTTCTTT
CAWSVAYRGGLEAFF
>TRBJ2-1|.|TRBV6-2/TRBV6-3|TRBD2
TGTGCCAGCACTTACCCGGGACTAGCGGGAGTGGAGCAGTTCTTC
CASTYPGLAGVEQFF
>TRBJ2-2|few|TRBV18|.
TGTGCCAGCTCACCAGACAGCAAGCCCGGGGAGCTGTTTTTT
CASSPDSKPGELFF
>TRBJ1-4|few|TRBV18|TRBD1
TGTGCCAGCTCACAGAGGACAGGGGATGAAAAACTGTTTTTT
CASSQRTGDEKLFF
>TRBJ2-5|few|TRBV5-1|.
TGCGCCAGCAGCTTGACTAGCCTGAGAGACACCCAGTACTTC
CASSLTSLRDTQYF
>TRBJ1-5|.|TRBV9|.
TGTGCCAGCAGCGTAGGGGTGGTGAATCAGCCCCAGCATTTT
CASSVGVVNQPQHF
>TRBJ2-7|many|TRBV6-5|TRBD1
TGTGCCAGCAGTCGACAGGGGGCGGGCGAGCAGTACTTC
CASSRQGAGEQYF
>TRBJ2-5|many|TRBV20-1|.
TGCAGTGCCATCGTCGAAGAGACCCAGTCCTTC
CSAIVEETQSF
>TRBJ2-3|.|TRBV2|.
TGTGCCGGCAGTCGGGACGTAACAGATACACAGTATTTT
CAGSRDVTDTQYF
>TRBJ1-2|many|TRBV5-1|TRBD1
TGCGCCAGCAGCCTGGACAACCAGGGGGCCGATTATGGCTACACCTTC
CASSLDNQGADYGYTF
>TRBJ1-6|.|TRBV20-1|.
TGCAGTGCTAGAGAGTCCGAGAGGCTCCCCCACTTT
CSARESERLPHF
>TRBJ2-3|many|TRBV20-1|TRBD2
TGCAGTGCTGGACTAGCGGGAGGGGTAGATACGCAGTATTTT
CSAGLAGGVDTQYF
>TRBJ2-5|many|TRBV2|.
TGTGCCAGCAAACCCCTCGGGGTGGGGACCCAGTACTTC
CASKPLGVGTQYF
>TRBJ1-2|many|TRBV2|TRBD1
TGTGCCAGCAGCCTACAGGGGAATGGCTACACCTTC
CASSLQGNGYTF